This T cell receptor (beta chain) was identified in a study of T cells after yellow fever vaccination. Template-switching 5'RACE yielded the TCR cDNA; a universal primer site and UMIs were added in the process. MiXCR, run by TCRdb on the 5' RACE reads, gives a single entry per CDR3 protein. The sample has around 120,000 distinct CDR3 sequences, around 7.2% seen once. CDR3 length equals 18 residues. The germline V gene encodes CDR1 SGHAT and CDR2 FQDESV (reference sequence). J lost 1 base, V lost 6 bases, and 15 bases had no gene match. This chain connects TRBV11-1 to TRBJ1-1, with 9 bases that match TRBD1. The specimen was CD4+ T cells sorted from PBMCs, collected about 41 days after the first yellow fever vaccination. The clonotype comes from a young man who received the YFV17D yellow fever vaccine. This CDR3 is CASRPKPGQGTKNTEAFF. The CDR3 DNA is TGTGCCAGCAGACCTAAACCGGGACAGGGAACCAAGAACACTGAAGCTTTCTTT.